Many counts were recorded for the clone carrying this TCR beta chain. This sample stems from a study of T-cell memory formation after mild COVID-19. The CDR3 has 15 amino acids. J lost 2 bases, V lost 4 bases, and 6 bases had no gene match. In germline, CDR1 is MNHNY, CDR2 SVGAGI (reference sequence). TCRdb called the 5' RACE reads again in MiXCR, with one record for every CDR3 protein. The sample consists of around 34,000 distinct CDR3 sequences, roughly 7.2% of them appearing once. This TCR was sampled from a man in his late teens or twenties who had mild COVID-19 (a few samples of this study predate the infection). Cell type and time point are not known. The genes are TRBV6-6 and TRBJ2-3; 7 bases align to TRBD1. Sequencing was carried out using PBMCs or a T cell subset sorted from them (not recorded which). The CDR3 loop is CASSFTGVPTDTQYF. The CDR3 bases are TGTGCCAGCAGTTTTACAGGGGTCCCCACAGATACGCAGTATTTT.